These T cell receptor beta chains were read from a single sample in a study of T cells in localized non-small cell lung cancer. Profiled with immunoSEQ multiplex PCR; TCRdb holds only in-frame clones, not every one. The sample lists 37,000 or so clones, 88% occurring once. Sequenced material: peripheral blood, taken before any cancer treatment. Receptors were obtained from a woman aged 35-75 years with stage I lung adenocarcinoma. Each CDR3 is given with its conserved first and last residue. D genes are given only for firm matches. Clone size is stated in some rows and not others, as once, few, many or a class when expanded.

abundance	v_gene	d_gene	j_gene	CDR3aa	CDR3nt
-	TRBV27	-	TRBJ2-2	CASSSTRYTGELFF	TGTGCCAGCAGTTCCACCCGCTACACCGGGGAGCTGTTTTTT
-	TRBV7-9	-	TRBJ1-2	CASSLGDNYGYTF	TGTGCCAGCAGCTTAGGGGATAACTATGGCTACACCTTC
-	TRBV9	-	TRBJ1-1	CASSVGAGLTEAFF	TGTGCCAGCAGCGTAGGTGCCGGACTCACTGAAGCTTTCTTT
-	TRBV18	-	TRBJ1-2	CASSRTDGINYGYTF	TGTGCCAGCTCACGAACGGACGGAATTAACTATGGCTACACCTTC
-	TRBV2	-	TRBJ2-7	CASSANLYEQYF	TGTGCCAGCAGTGCTAACCTCTACGAGCAGTACTTC
once	TRBV4-2	-	TRBJ2-5	CASSQMGRAGRETQYF	TGTGCCAGCAGCCAGATGGGTAGGGCGGGGAGAGAGACCCAGTACTTC
-	TRBV6-1	-	TRBJ2-3	CASTPAPSRGDTQYF	TGTGCCAGCACCCCCGCCCCCTCCAGGGGAGATACGCAGTATTTT
-	TRBV28	TRBD1	TRBJ2-7	CASSLAGTGGNYEQYF	TGTGCCAGCAGTTTAGCCGGGACAGGGGGGAACTACGAGCAGTACTTC
-	TRBV5-1	TRBD2	TRBJ2-1	CASSSAGDLSYNEQFF	TGCGCCAGCAGCTCAGCGGGAGATTTGTCCTACAATGAGCAGTTCTTC
-	TRBV2	TRBD1	TRBJ1-2	CASSEFGRGQDGYTF	TGTGCCAGCAGTGAATTTGGTAGGGGGCAGGATGGCTACACCTTC
-	TRBV18	-	TRBJ2-5	CASSLPGAETQYF	TGTGCCAGCTCACTCCCCGGGGCGGAGACCCAGTACTTC
once	TRBV18	TRBD1	TRBJ1-5	CASSPGQDSNQPQHF	TGTGCCAGCTCCCCCGGACAGGATAGCAATCAGCCCCAGCATTTT
-	TRBV7-8	TRBD2	TRBJ2-2	CASSPPRRTGGVTGELFF	TGTGCCAGCAGCCCCCCCCGTCGGACGGGAGGAGTAACCGGGGAGCTGTTTTTT
few	TRBV11-2	-	TRBJ1-2	CASSPLPGGKDYGYTF	TGTGCCAGCAGCCCCCTGCCGGGGGGGAAGGACTATGGCTACACCTTC
once	TRBV11-2	TRBD1	TRBJ2-5	CASRTTGKETQYF	TGTGCCAGCAGGACGACAGGGAAAGAGACCCAGTACTTC
few	TRBV7-8	-	TRBJ1-1	CASSLLAGGTEAFF	TGTGCCAGCAGCTTACTAGCAGGCGGCACTGAAGCTTTCTTT
-	TRBV19	TRBD2	TRBJ2-2	CASSWLAGGGTGELFF	TGTGCCAGTAGTTGGCTAGCGGGAGGGGGCACCGGGGAGCTGTTTTTT
-	TRBV4-1	TRBD2	TRBJ2-1	CASSQRLAGGPYNEQFF	TGCGCCAGCAGCCAACGACTAGCGGGAGGACCCTACAATGAGCAGTTCTTC
-	TRBV11-3	-	TRBJ2-1	CASSLGQAKGERSNEQFF	TGTGCCAGCAGCTTAGGGCAGGCTAAGGGGGAGAGGTCCAATGAGCAGTTCTTC
-	TRBV6-5	-	TRBJ1-1	CASSYWGGTANTEAFF	TGTGCCAGCAGTTACTGGGGTGGGACGGCTAACACTGAAGCTTTCTTT
-	TRBV5-1	-	TRBJ2-5	CASSFGRGQGAMEETQYF	TGCGCCAGCAGCTTTGGGAGGGGTCAGGGGGCGATGGAAGAGACCCAGTACTTC
once	TRBV30	-	TRBJ2-7	CAWATTAYEQYF	TGTGCCTGGGCAACGACAGCCTACGAGCAGTACTTC
-	TRBV5-4	-	TRBJ2-2	CASSLAAGVLTGELFF	TGTGCCAGCAGCTTGGCCGCAGGGGTTCTCACCGGGGAGCTGTTTTTT
-	TRBV5-1	TRBD2	TRBJ2-5	CASSFGAGAETQYF	TGCGCCAGCAGCTTTGGGGCGGGAGCAGAGACCCAGTACTTC
-	TRBV14	-	TRBJ1-2	CASSPRTGIDGYTF	TGTGCCAGCAGCCCCCGGACCGGAATTGATGGCTACACCTTC
-	TRBV19	-	TRBJ2-7	CASSIIVGGEQYF	TGTGCCAGTAGTATAATCGTCGGGGGCGAGCAGTACTTC
-	TRBV19	-	TRBJ2-2	CASSSSRGSGELFF	TGTGCCAGTAGTTCTTCCAGGGGTTCCGGGGAGCTGTTTTTT
-	TRBV2	-	TRBJ1-4	CASSRNLGMGEKLFF	TGTGCCAGCAGTAGAAACCTGGGGATGGGTGAAAAACTGTTTTTT
-	TRBV7-2	TRBD2	TRBJ2-1	CASRGAGGPGNEQFF	TGTGCCAGCAGGGGAGCGGGAGGGCCGGGCAATGAGCAGTTCTTC
-	TRBV30	-	TRBJ2-1	CAWSTLGMGYNEQFF	TGTGCCTGGAGCACGCTAGGAATGGGCTACAATGAGCAGTTCTTC
few	TRBV29-1	-	TRBJ1-1	CSVAVSNTEAFF	TGCAGCGTTGCTGTTAGTAACACTGAAGCTTTCTTT
-	TRBV6-6	-	TRBJ2-7	CASSAYRENYEQYF	TGTGCCAGCAGTGCGTACCGGGAGAACTACGAGCAGTACTTC
-	TRBV21-1	-	TRBJ2-1	CASSKEVGNEQFF	TGTGCCAGCAGCAAAGAAGTAGGTAATGAGCAGTTCTTC
-	TRBV7-7	TRBD1	TRBJ2-7	CASSFRDRGTYEQYF	TGTGCTAGCAGCTTTCGGGACAGGGGAACCTACGAGCAGTACTTC
-	TRBV15	-	TRBJ1-1	CATSRDAARGEAFF	TGTGCCACCAGCAGAGATGCCGCCAGGGGAGAAGCTTTCTTT
-	TRBV5-6	TRBD1	TRBJ2-1	CASAGTGLMNEQFF	TGTGCCAGCGCCGGGACAGGGCTGATGAATGAGCAGTTCTTC
-	TRBV28	TRBD1	TRBJ2-1	CASSYTGWAGGNEQFF	TGTGCCAGCAGCTATACCGGCTGGGCAGGGGGCAATGAGCAGTTCTTC
-	TRBV5-1	-	TRBJ1-1	CASSLAGSALTLQNTEAFF	TGCGCCAGCAGCTTGGCCGGGAGCGCTCTGACCCTTCAGAACACCGAAGCTTTCTTT
-	TRBV28	-	TRBJ2-1	CASKGQGSYNEQFF	TGTGCCAGCAAGGGCCAGGGGAGCTACAATGAGCAGTTCTTC
-	TRBV6-5	TRBD1	TRBJ2-7	CASSYEAGQGVYEQYF	TGTGCCAGCAGTTACGAGGCGGGACAGGGGGTCTACGAGCAGTACTTC
-	TRBV18	TRBD1	TRBJ2-5	CASSPPTGGRQETQYF	TGTGCCAGCTCACCACCCACAGGGGGGAGGCAAGAGACCCAGTACTTC
-	TRBV27	-	TRBJ1-4	CASRPPGDPRNEKLFF	TGTGCCAGCAGGCCACCGGGAGACCCGAGGAATGAAAAACTGTTTTTT
once	TRBV18	-	TRBJ1-3	CASSPRVDSGNTIYF	TGTGCCAGCTCACCCCGGGTTGACTCTGGAAACACCATATATTTT
-	TRBV18	TRBD2	TRBJ2-1	CASSLPGTSGLGEQFF	TGTGCCAGCTCACTCCCGGGGACTAGCGGCCTCGGGGAGCAGTTCTTC
-	TRBV5-1	-	TRBJ2-5	CASSMMTSRGETQYF	TGCGCCAGCAGCATGATGACTAGTAGGGGAGAGACCCAGTACTTC
-	TRBV5-1	-	TRBJ2-3	CASSSGERGGTDTQYF	TGCGCCAGCAGCTCCGGGGAGAGGGGGGGCACAGATACGCAGTATTTT
-	TRBV5-1	-	TRBJ1-3	CASSDRDLRSGNTIYF	TGCGCCAGCAGCGACCGGGACCTACGCTCTGGAAACACCATATATTTT
once	TRBV2	TRBD2	TRBJ2-7	CASRRRGGRSLYEQYF	TGTGCCAGCAGGAGAAGGGGCGGGAGGAGTCTTTACGAGCAGTACTTC
-	TRBV19	TRBD2	TRBJ2-3	CASSMVASGSSTDTQYF	TGTGCCAGTAGTATGGTGGCTAGCGGGAGCTCCACAGATACGCAGTATTTT
-	TRBV2	TRBD1	TRBJ2-6	CASSGWGQPLGDVLTF	TGTGCCAGCAGTGGATGGGGACAGCCCCTAGGTGACGTCCTGACTTTC
-	TRBV6-1	-	TRBJ1-5	CASTVHSNQPQHF	TGTGCCAGCACGGTTCATAGCAATCAGCCCCAGCATTTT
few	TRBV6-4	-	TRBJ1-2	CASSEGGSNYGYTF	TGTGCCAGCAGTGAGGGGGGGAGCAACTATGGCTACACCTTC